The next 28 T cell receptor beta chains were all read from a single sample in a study of T cell repertoires in cytomegalovirus infection. Using its own MiXCR run on the reads, TCRdb lists one record per CDR3 protein. Of around 100,000 distinct CDR3 sequences listed, 20% to 30% are singletons. Sequencing input: CD8+ T cells from PBMCs. The receptor set was obtained from a human donor in good health (CMV status not recorded). Some clones in this sample may be carry-over from other donors' samples.

This clonotype has just a few counts. This chain uses TRBV4-1 with TRBJ1-5, with D maybe TRBD1 (5 bases). The germline V gene encodes CDR1 MGHRA and CDR2 YSYEKL. The V gene lost 0 bases and the J gene lost 0 bases, with 15 bases spanning the gap. The CDR3 has 18 amino acids. This chain's CDR3 is CASSQDMQGRDSNQPQHF. The CDR3 nucleotides read TGCGCCAGCAGCCAAGATATGCAGGGAAGGGATAGCAATCAGCCCCAGCATTTT.

The chain joins TRBV7-9 to TRBJ2-4, with D perhaps matching TRBD2 (5 bases). The V and J ends lost 5 bases and 6 bases respectively, with 14 bases between them. CDR1 is SEHNR and CDR2 is FQNEAQ in the germline V gene (reference sequence). There are 14 residues in the CDR3. CDR3 bases: TGTGCCAGCAGCCCACCGGAGGCGGGAAACATTCAGTACTTC. It is translated as CASSPPEAGNIQYF.

This clonotype was counted between two and nine times. V is TRBV30 and J is TRBJ1-1; 8 nucleotides align to TRBD1. The germline V gene encodes CDR1 GTSNPN and CDR2 SVGIG (reference sequence). This CDR3 is built from 15 residues. Trimming at V came to 5 bases and at J to 3 bases, leaving 11 bases not matched to a gene. CDR3 coding DNA: TGTGCCTGGGGCCAAGACAGGGGTTTATACACTGAAGCTTTCTTT. Its protein is CAWGQDRGLYTEAFF.

This clonotype was seen at least ten times. This sequence joins TRBV7-6 and TRBJ1-1, with 8 bases matching TRBD1. Per germline, CDR1 SGHVS and CDR2 FNYEAQ. This CDR3 is built from 20 residues. The V gene end was trimmed by 4 bases and the J gene end by 1 base; junction bases not matched to a gene: 20. CDR3 amino acids: CASSSRLGELAGGWNTEAFF. CDR3 coding DNA: TGTGCCAGCAGCTCACGACTCGGCGAGTTGGCAGGGGGCTGGAACACTGAAGCTTTCTTT.

The V gene is TRBV6-8, the J gene TRBJ1-1; 7 bases match TRBD1. V was clipped by 2 bases and J by 4 bases; unmatched bases: 22. The CDR3 is 20 residues long. The germline CDR1 and CDR2 sequences are MNHGY and SAAAGT. CDR3 bases: TGTGCCAGCAGTTACACATACCAGCAGGGGGAGGGATTCCTGAGCACTGAAGCTTTCTTT. Residues: CASSYTYQQGEGFLSTEAFF.

The chain links TRBV27 to TRBJ2-1; D uncertain. V was shortened by 3 bases and J by 5 bases, with 8 bases between the two germline ends. Germline V CDR1 and CDR2: MNHEY, SMNVEV (reference sequence). This CDR3 contains 13 residues. CDR3 residues: CASSFSRNNEQFF. For the CDR3, the DNA is TGTGCCAGCAGTTTTTCCAGAAACAATGAGCAGTTCTTC.

Notes on this clonotype: No conserved phenylalanine or tryptophan is present at the end of the CDR3, so a read error is the likely explanation. Because the CDR3's place on the DNA is in doubt, the DNA is left out and the CDR3 is given as listed by TCRdb. The chain uses TRBV6-6 and TRBJ2-1; no check of the table's D call, TRBD2, against the DNA was made. Germline V gene lookup returns CDR1 MNHNY and CDR2 SVGAGI (reference sequence). The CDR3 sequence runs 14 residues, both termini included. This chain's CDR3 is CASSQTSGGTREFL.

This clonotype was detected many times. The chain couples TRBV10-1 to TRBJ1-2; 12 bases agree with TRBD1. V lost 6 bases, J lost 8 bases, and 4 bases stayed unmatched. The length of the CDR3 is 13 residues. The germline gives CDR1 WNHNN, CDR2 SYGVQD (reference sequence). CDR3 sequence (DNA): TGCGCCAGCAGCCGGGACAGGGGGCAAGGCTACACCTTC. This encodes CASSRDRGQGYTF.

The genes are TRBV6-5 and TRBJ1-1; a weak D match, TRBD1 (6 bases). The CDR3 totals 14 residues. V gave up 0 bases and J gave up 5 bases, with 10 bases separating them. Germline V lookup: CDR1 MNHEY, CDR2 SVGAGI. The CDR3 loop reads CASSYSGGATEAFF. DNA for the CDR3: TGTGCCAGCAGTTACTCCGGGGGCGCGACTGAAGCTTTCTTT.

This chain joins TRBV2 and TRBJ2-2; D unresolved. Germline V gene lookup returns CDR1 SNHLY and CDR2 FYNNEI. V shed 5 bases and J shed 13 bases, with 17 bases lying between them. This CDR3 contains 13 residues. CDR3 DNA sequence: TGTGCCAGCAGTACCCCGGTGACCCCGGCGCTGTTTTTT. Amino acid sequence: CASSTPVTPALFF.

Many counts were recorded for this clonotype. The gene calls are TRBV7-2 and TRBJ2-5; no clear D. Germline V gene sequence: CDR1 SGHTA, CDR2 FQGNSA. The V end was cut by 1 base, the J end by 7 bases, with 13 bases between. This CDR3 is built from 14 residues. The CDR3 is CASSLGADGWTQYF. The DNA of the CDR3 is TGTGCCAGCAGCTTAGGGGCGGATGGTTGGACCCAGTACTTC. The full variable domain, in which reference TRBV7-2 and TRBJ2-5 provide the parts outside the CDR3, is GAGVSQSPSNKVTEKGKDVELRCDPISGHTALYWYRQSLGQGLEFLIYFQGNSAPDKSGLPSDRFSAERTGGSVSTLTIQRTQQEDSAVYLCASSLGADGWTQYFGPGTRLLVL.

Only a few counts were recorded for this clonotype. V gene TRBV20-1 combines with J gene TRBJ1-2, with a tentative D call TRBD1 (5 bases). Germline V gene data show CDR1 as DFQATT and CDR2 as SNEGSKA (reference sequence). Trimming stripped 6 bases from V and 4 bases from J, with 15 bases between. The CDR3 runs 13 residues. The CDR3 loop reads CSARGEAVYGYTF. The CDR3, as DNA: TGCAGTGCCCGGGGGGAGGCAGTCTATGGCTACACCTTC.

This clonotype was counted many times. This chain links TRBV7-9 with TRBJ2-6; no clear D. Germline CDR1 SEHNR, CDR2 FQNEAQ (reference sequence). V dropped 4 bases and J dropped 0 bases, with 13 bases sitting between them. This CDR3 has 17 amino acids. The DNA for the CDR3 is TGTGCCAGCAGCTCGACGGACGCCCGCTCTGGGGCCAACGTCCTGACTTTC. Its translation: CASSSTDARSGANVLTF.

This clonotype was seen more than once but under ten times. The chain carries TRBV4-1 and TRBJ1-3; possible D gene TRBD1, 5 bases. The CDR3 runs 17 residues. In germline, CDR1 is MGHRA, CDR2 YSYEKL. V was cut by 0 bases and J by 0 bases, with 12 bases left in between. CDR3 nucleotides: TGCGCCAGCAGCCAAGATCGGGGCAGCCGCTCTGGAAACACCATATATTTT. This encodes CASSQDRGSRSGNTIYF.

In its sample, this clonotype was seen once. CDR3 nucleotide sequence: TGCAGTGCTAGAGGCCTGGACAGGTTCAATGAGCAGTTCTTC. Translated: CSARGLDRFNEQFF. The chain combines TRBV20-1 with TRBJ2-1; 7 bases agree with TRBD1. Germline CDR1 DFQATT, CDR2 SNEGSKA (reference sequence). V shed 1 base, J shed 6 bases, and the junction held 6 bases outside the gene matches. The CDR3 has 14 residues.

This clonotype was observed a few times. The chain combines TRBV5-1 with TRBJ2-5, with D perhaps TRBD2 (5 bases). Germline V gene data show CDR1 as SGHRS and CDR2 as YFSETQ. Trimming cost V 0 bases and J 5 bases, with 11 bases left between them. The CDR3 is made up of 14 amino acids. CDR3 nucleotide sequence: TGCGCCAGCAGCTTGGGAGAGGGAAGGGAGACCCAGTACTTC. Its translation: CASSLGEGRETQYF.

V and J are TRBV4-1 and TRBJ2-2, with D unclear. Germline V lookup: CDR1 MGHRA, CDR2 YSYEKL. The CDR3 is made up of 14 amino acids. The germline V and J ends were trimmed by 6 bases and 7 bases, with 15 bases remaining between them. The CDR3 loop reads CASSWMDGGGELFF. The CDR3 DNA reads TGCGCCAGCAGTTGGATGGACGGCGGCGGGGAGCTGTTTTTT.

The table lists this clonotype with many counts. This chain links TRBV5-8 with TRBJ2-3; TRBD1 is a possible D gene (6 bases). The germline V gene encodes CDR1 SGHTS and CDR2 YDEGEE. The CDR3 is 15 residues long. Trimming took off 3 bases at V and 2 bases at J, with 13 bases between the two ends. The CDR3 protein is CASSYRDTLTDTQYF. In DNA, the CDR3 is TGTGCCAGCAGCTACCGGGACACCCTCACAGATACGCAGTATTTT.

V and J are TRBV7-6 and TRBJ2-5; D is possibly TRBD1 (5 bases). Between the trimmed V and J ends, which lost 6 bases and 2 bases, there was a span of 10 bases. CDR3 size: 13 residues. Germline CDR1 is SGHVS and CDR2 is FNYEAQ. The CDR3 DNA reads TGTGCCAGCAGGTGGGCAGGGCAAGAGACCCAGTACTTC. Its translation is CASRWAGQETQYF.

V gene TRBV4-3 combines with J gene TRBJ2-7; D not resolved. The germline V gene has CDR1 LGHNA and CDR2 YSLEER. The CDR3 consists of 13 residues. V was pared by 0 bases and J by 5 bases, with 8 bases between. CDR3: CASSQDEDDEQYF. DNA of the CDR3: TGCGCCAGCAGCCAAGATGAGGATGACGAGCAGTACTTC.

This chain links TRBV7-9 with TRBJ1-1; D might be TRBD1 (5 bases). V lost 7 bases, J lost 3 bases, and 15 bases lay in between. The CDR3 length is 14 residues. Germline CDR1 reads SEHNR; CDR2 reads FQNEAQ (reference sequence). In DNA form, the CDR3 reads TGTGCCAGCATCCTAGAGGGGCGGCACACTGAAGCTTTCTTT. Translated, it gives CASILEGRHTEAFF.

The chain joins TRBV28 to TRBJ1-1, with D possibly matching TRBD1 (6 bases). The V gene's germline CDR1 is MDHEN and CDR2 SYDVKM. The CDR3 length is 15 residues. The V end lost 6 bases, the J end lost 0 bases, and 14 bases lay between the germline ends. The CDR3 nucleotides read TGTGCCAGCAGGATGGACAGCGGGCTGAACACTGAAGCTTTCTTT. Translation: CASRMDSGLNTEAFF.

This clonotype came up a few times. J is TRBJ1-5 and V is TRBV4-1; possible D gene TRBD1, 5 bases. V lost 0 bases, J lost 3 bases, and 12 bases lay in between. CDR1 is MGHRA, CDR2 YSYEKL, per germline. This CDR3 has 16 amino acids. The CDR3 DNA sequence: TGCGCCAGCAGCCAAGATCTTACAGGTCTCAATCAGCCCCAGCATTTT. Amino acid sequence: CASSQDLTGLNQPQHF.

This clonotype occurred a few times. The chain links TRBV20-1 to TRBJ2-2, with D possibly matching TRBD1 (5 bases). This CDR3 region has 14 residues. V gave up 5 bases and J gave up 0 bases, with 10 bases separating them. Looked up from germline, CDR1 is DFQATT and CDR2 is SNEGSKA (reference sequence). The CDR3 region has the DNA TGCAGTGCTCCTGACAGAACGAACACCGGGGAGCTGTTTTTT. Amino acid sequence: CSAPDRTNTGELFF.

In this sample, this clonotype turned up many times. V and J are TRBV7-6 and TRBJ2-4, with TRBD1 identical over 7 bases. There are 17 residues in the CDR3. Trimming removed 5 bases from V and 2 bases from J; junction bases left unmatched: 12. CDR1 SGHVS and CDR2 FNYEAQ come from the germline V gene. In DNA form, the CDR3 reads TGTGCCAGCAGCCTTCCAGGGGGTAATGACACCAAAAACATTCAGTACTTC. It is translated as CASSLPGGNDTKNIQYF.

V gene TRBV28 combines with J gene TRBJ1-1, with 9 bases fitting TRBD1. The CDR3 sequence is 16 residues long. The J segment lost 5 bases and the V segment lost 6 bases, leaving 13 bases of the junction unmatched. Germline-derived CDR1 and CDR2 are MDHEN and SYDVKM. CDR3 protein: CASSYVPGQGETEAFF. CDR3 in DNA: TGTGCCAGCAGCTATGTTCCGGGACAGGGCGAGACTGAAGCTTTCTTT.

This clonotype has more than one count but fewer than ten. The chain employs TRBV7-9 and TRBJ2-7, with TRBD1 matching 9 bases. Germline V lookup: CDR1 SEHNR, CDR2 FQNEAQ (reference sequence). The CDR3 totals 14 residues. J was trimmed by 6 bases and V by 6 bases; bases with no gene match: 9. The CDR3 DNA reads TGTGCCAGCAGTCCCAGCGGGACAGGGTTCGAGCAGTACTTC. This sequence encodes CASSPSGTGFEQYF. The complete variable domain, with remaining parts taken from reference TRBV7-9 and TRBJ2-7, reads DTGVSQNPRHKITKRGQNVTFRCDPISEHNRLYWYRQTLGQGPEFLTYFQNEAQLEKSRLLSDRFSAERPKGSFSTLEIQRTEQGDSAMYLCASSPSGTGFEQYFGPGTRLTVT.

The rearrangement uses TRBV30 and TRBJ2-7, with D unclear. This CDR3 is 13 amino acids long. Trimming stripped 0 bases from V and 3 bases from J, with 9 bases between. The germline V gene encodes CDR1 GTSNPN and CDR2 SVGIG (reference sequence). The CDR3: CAWSVGKNYEQYF. The CDR3 DNA is TGTGCCTGGAGTGTAGGGAAAAACTACGAGCAGTACTTC.